Listed below are T cell receptor beta chains from one sample, sequenced in a study of control samples from healthy donors and cancer patients. Repertoires were generated with immunoSEQ multiplex PCR, while TCRdb's copy carries only in-frame clones and drops some. The sample carries roughly 150,000 clones, around 90% recorded once. Sample: blood. These receptors were taken from a woman aged 25 to 39 in good health. The conserved cysteine and the conserved F or W are not part of the CDR3 here.

V gene | CDR3 protein
TRBV28 | ASSFLPPQNSGRLQF
TRBV5-6 | ASSLKGFGEKLF
TRBV7-9 | ASSLQGAGTEAF
TRBV6-1 | ASSEAPHTNSNQPQH
TRBV19 | ASTSRGQGASGYGYT
TRBV24-1 | ATQRPNTGELF
TRBV7-3 | ASSPSSRRTQY
TRBV19 | ASTQGLNQPQH
TRBV15 | ATSRDRTGGQQEQF
TRBV6-6 | ASRVGTGVYEQY
TRBV6-2/TRBV6-3 | ASSYSGQGSQPQH
TRBV25-1 | ASSEGSGSAGELF
TRBV27 | ASSLDRSRGVSYEQY
TRBV10-3 | AISEQGVVNTGELF
TRBV4-2 | ASSQDHLAGENEQF
TRBV4-1 | ASSQGALGRMGSEAF
TRBV7-9 | ASSFGPNTEAF
TRBV28 | ASSFVSYNEQF
TRBV6-5 | ASSSQGIPNTDTQY
TRBV5-8 | ASSSTGTSGIYNEQF
TRBV19 | ASTLKGTAIYSNQPQH
TRBV7-9 | ASSLIRDRGGLDTGELF
TRBV30 | AWSPARVGNTIY
TRBV4-3 | ASSQDLAGRARNEQF
TRBV6-5 | ASIWGTNTEAF
TRBV27 | ASSSRLQGRRTEAF
TRBV5-1 | ASSLAGSGQGSYNEQF
TRBV10-3 | ATQSGAGSYNEQF
TRBV10-2 | ASSETSENEQF
TRBV10-1 | ANTFPRGRRYNEKLF
TRBV29-1 | SAQGDGANVLT
TRBV3-1/TRBV3-2 | ASSQLIAGTPTDTQY
TRBV11-2 | ASSLDLWADNSPLH
TRBV19 | ASSGQVNYGYT
TRBV10-1 | ASSESANLEQF
TRBV28 | ASSPRDRGSQPQH
TRBV29-1 | SVMEAGRQETQY
TRBV9 | ASSKGTTNGPNNEQF
TRBV19 | ASSPWDRGQETQY
TRBV24-1 | ATSEGTRAGNTEAF
TRBV27 | ASSFMDSRTPLH
TRBV5-1 | ASSFQTSTDTQY
TRBV15 | ATSPKEYGPRGYT
TRBV30 | AWSPAGLGQGRSYEQY
TRBV15 | ATSRDLSAGGKTQY
TRBV5-6 | ASSLGLAGAYEQY
TRBV27 | ASSPPGTAYEQY
TRBV23-1 | ASSPGQALGAEAF
TRBV4-1 | ASSRKMGLNQETQY